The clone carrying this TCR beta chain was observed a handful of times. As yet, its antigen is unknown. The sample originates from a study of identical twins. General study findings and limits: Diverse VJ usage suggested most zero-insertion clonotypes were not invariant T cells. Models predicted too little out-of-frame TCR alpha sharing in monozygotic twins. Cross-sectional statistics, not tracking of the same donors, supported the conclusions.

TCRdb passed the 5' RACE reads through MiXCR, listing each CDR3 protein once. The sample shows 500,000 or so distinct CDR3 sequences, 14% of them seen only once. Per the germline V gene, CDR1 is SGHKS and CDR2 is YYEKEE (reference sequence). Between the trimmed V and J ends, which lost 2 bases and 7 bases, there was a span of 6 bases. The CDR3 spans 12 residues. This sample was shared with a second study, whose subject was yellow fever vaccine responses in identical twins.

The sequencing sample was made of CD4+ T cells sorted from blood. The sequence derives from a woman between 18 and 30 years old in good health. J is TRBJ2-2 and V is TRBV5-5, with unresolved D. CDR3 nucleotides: TGTGCCAGCAGCTTCGTTGGCGGGGAGCTGTTTTTT. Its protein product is CASSFVGGELFF. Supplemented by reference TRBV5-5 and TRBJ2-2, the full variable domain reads DAGVTQSPTHLIKTRGQQVTLRCSPISGHKSVSWYQQVLGQGPQFIFQYYEKEERGRGNFPDRFSARQFPNYSSELNVNALLLGDSALYLCASSFVGGELFFGEGSRLTVL.